A single sample gave rise to the 16 T cell receptor beta chains below, sequenced in a study of T cells in Graves' hyperthyroidism and ophthalmopathy. RNA transcripts gave rise to amplified TCR beta CDR3 regions. Researchers ran a first-round RT-PCR on the TCR CDR3 using the HTBI primer set. TCRdb used MiXCR to reprocess the multiplex PCR reads, holding one entry per CDR3 protein. The profile shows approximately 600,000 distinct CDR3 sequences, about a fifth of them singletons. Sequences were obtained from blood. These receptors originate from a man under 40 with Graves' ophthalmopathy.

The sample holds many counts of this clonotype. The chain recombines TRBV24-1 with TRBJ2-5; 12 nucleotides line up with TRBD2. Germline assignment: CDR1 KGHDR and CDR2 SFDVKD. This CDR3 region has 16 residues. Losses at the gene ends were 4 bases for V and 4 bases for J; bases not matched to a gene: 6. The CDR3: CATSDSTSGSGETQYF. The CDR3 DNA sequence: TGTGCCACCAGTGACTCGACTAGCGGGAGCGGAGAGACCCAGTACTTC.

The chain employs TRBV7-9 and TRBJ2-2; tentatively, D is TRBD1 (5 bases). Trimming took 3 bases from V and 1 from J, leaving 12 bases between them. The CDR3 has 16 amino acids. Germline CDR1 SEHNR, CDR2 FQNEAQ (reference sequence). The CDR3 DNA follows: TGTGCCAGCAGCTTTTTTGGCCAGGGGAACACCGGGGAGCTGTTTTTT. Its protein product is CASSFFGQGNTGELFF.

The chain joins TRBV15 to TRBJ2-1, with a possible D match to TRBD2 (5 bases). The germline V and J ends were trimmed by 5 bases and 4 bases, with 12 bases remaining between them. The germline V gene has CDR1 LNHNV and CDR2 YYDKDF (reference sequence). This CDR3 has 14 residues. The CDR3 spells CATSGSDSYNEQFF. The CDR3 DNA is TGTGCCACCAGCGGATCGGACTCGTACAATGAGCAGTTCTTC.

This clonotype has only a few counts. A much more abundant neighbour one base away suggests this may be a read error. This sequence joins TRBV11-2 and TRBJ1-1; D uncertain. Per germline, CDR1 SGHAT and CDR2 FQNNGV. V lost 0 bases to trimming and J lost 1 base, with 9 bases between them. This CDR3 has 15 residues. The CDR3 protein is CASSLEGIKNTEAFF. The CDR3 DNA sequence: TGTGCCAGCAGCTTAGAGGGGATCAAGAACACTGAAGCTTTCTTT.

The V call is TRBV5-1, the J call TRBJ2-1, with 9 bases lining up with TRBD2. The CDR3 runs to 15 residues. The trim removed 4 bases at V and 9 bases at J, leaving 11 bases unmatched. Germline V gene data show CDR1 as SGHRS and CDR2 as YFSETQ. The CDR3 reads CASSRAGGREGEQFF. As DNA, the CDR3 is TGCGCCAGCAGCCGAGCGGGAGGAAGGGAAGGTGAGCAGTTCTTC.

V usage is TRBV9 and J usage is TRBJ2-1, with D perhaps given as TRBD1 or TRBD2 (5 bases each). Per the germline V gene, CDR1 is SGDLS and CDR2 is YYNGEE. V lost 1 base, J lost 8 bases, and 16 bases lay in between. CDR3 length equals 15 residues. The CDR3 DNA sequence: TGTGCCAGCAGCGTATCCGGGACCACTGGGGATGAGCAGTTCTTC. Translating it yields CASSVSGTTGDEQFF.

This clonotype was detected ten times or more. The chain links TRBV20-1 to TRBJ2-3, with 11 positions matching TRBD2. Per germline, CDR1 DFQATT and CDR2 SNEGSKA (reference sequence). There are 15 residues in the CDR3. V dropped 5 bases and J dropped 6; count of bases not matched to a gene: 10. CDR3 DNA sequence: TGCAGTGCTCAGACTAGCGGGACGATTATGGATACGCAGTATTTT. Translating it yields CSAQTSGTIMDTQYF.

The chain carries TRBV6-1 and TRBJ2-2; unclear D gene. V lost 5 bases to trimming and J lost 8 bases, with 6 bases between them. Germline lookup yields CDR1 MNHNS and CDR2 SASEGT. This CDR3 is built from 11 residues. CDR3 amino acids: CASSLMGELFF. In nucleotides, the CDR3 is TGTGCCAGCAGTCTTATGGGGGAGCTGTTTTTT.

The J gene is TRBJ1-5, the V gene TRBV6-4; 9 bases align to TRBD1. Germline-derived CDR1 and CDR2 are MRHNA and SNTAGT. There are 15 residues in the CDR3. With 5 bases clipped from V and 2 bases from J, the junction kept 4 bases outside the gene matches. For the CDR3, the DNA is TGTGCCAGCAGTACAGGGGGCGGTCGCAATCAGCCCCAGCATTTT. This sequence encodes CASSTGGGRNQPQHF.

The chain carries TRBV12-3 or TRBV12-4 and TRBJ2-1; 9 bases map to TRBD2. The V segment lost 3 bases and the J segment 5 bases; nucleotides outside the gene matches: 8. This CDR3 has 16 amino acids. For the CDR3, the DNA is TGTGCCAGCAGTTTCCGCGCGGGAGGGCCCAACAATGAGCAGTTCTTC. Its protein is CASSFRAGGPNNEQFF.

The V and J genes are TRBV6-1 and TRBJ1-2; D gene unclear. This CDR3 is 15 amino acids long. The V and J ends lost 3 bases and 5 bases respectively, with 16 bases between them. The germline V gene has CDR1 MNHNS and CDR2 SASEGT. This chain's CDR3 is CASSEDYGVKYGYTF. The DNA for the CDR3 is TGTGCCAGCAGTGAGGATTATGGGGTTAAGTATGGCTACACCTTC.

The J gene is TRBJ2-5, the V gene TRBV12-3 or TRBV12-4; unclear D gene. Trimming removed 1 base at V and 5 bases at J, with 11 bases between. This CDR3 is 14 amino acids long. The CDR3 protein is CASSLGLTSETQYF. In nucleotides, the CDR3 is TGTGCCAGCAGTTTAGGACTCACCTCGGAGACCCAGTACTTC.

This rearrangement joins TRBV5-6 to TRBJ2-1, with D unclear. This CDR3 has 15 amino acids. CDR1 SGHDT and CDR2 YYEEEE come from the germline V gene. V shed 2 bases and J shed 2 bases, with 11 bases lying between them. The CDR3 is CASSFWVIPYNEQFF. For the CDR3, the DNA is TGTGCCAGCAGCTTCTGGGTGATCCCCTACAATGAGCAGTTCTTC. The variable domain in full, with the rest retrieved from reference TRBV5-6 and TRBJ2-1, is DAGVTQSPTHLIKTRGQQVTLRCSPKSGHDTVSWYQQALGQGPQFIFQYYEEEERQRGNFPDRFSGHQFPNYSSELNVNALLLGDSALYLCASSFWVIPYNEQFFGPGTRLTVL.

Written as DNA, the CDR3 is TGTGCCAGCAGCCCCGGGACAGCCTCCCAAGAGACCCAGTACTTC. This gives the protein CASSPGTASQETQYF. The gene calls are TRBV7-2 and TRBJ2-5, with 7 positions matching TRBD1. V shed 5 bases, J shed 1 base, and the junction held 7 bases outside the gene matches. Germline CDR1 is SGHTA and CDR2 is FQGNSA. CDR3 length: 15 residues.

J is TRBJ1-2 and V is TRBV25-1; D perhaps matches TRBD1 (5 bases). CDR1 is MGHDK and CDR2 is SYGVNS in the germline V gene. V shed 2 bases and J shed 6 bases, with 13 bases lying between them. The CDR3 runs to 14 residues. The CDR3 sequence: CASSEMRRGNGYTF. The CDR3 region has the DNA TGTGCCAGCAGTGAAATGAGACGGGGGAATGGCTACACCTTC.

This clonotype was counted many times. The rearrangement joins TRBV5-1 to TRBJ1-1; D gene uncertain. V lost 0 bases, J lost 10 bases, and 10 bases lay in between. CDR1 is SGHRS and CDR2 is YFSETQ in the germline V gene. The CDR3 consists of 12 residues. CDR3 in amino acids: CASSLVGGRAFF. For the CDR3, the DNA is TGCGCCAGCAGCTTGGTCGGAGGGAGAGCTTTCTTT.